This T cell receptor beta chain was profiled in a study of T cell repertoires in cytomegalovirus infection. Study background: Used in the study were CMV epitopes, some recently identified and HLA-C-restricted, others well-studied and HLA-B-restricted. Public signatures in TCR beta pointed to CMV infection and matching HLA type. The study, taken as a whole, reports: Summed frequency of public TCR beta families distinguished CMV carriers with the relevant HLA.

TCRdb fed the reads into MiXCR, producing one record per CDR3 protein. The top ten clones hold about 46% of a sample with around 570,000 distinct CDR3 sequences, about 40% of them seen once. Concerning this clonotype itself: Its antigen is unidentified.

Germline V gene data show CDR1 as SGHNT and CDR2 as YYREEE (reference sequence). V lost 0 bases and J lost 7, with 8 bases in between. This CDR3 spans 13 amino acids. This receptor was obtained from a human donor in good health (CMV status not recorded). Some clones in this sample may be carry-over from other donors' samples. The J gene is TRBJ1-5, the V gene TRBV5-4; the D is unclear. The starting material was cultured PBMCs, obtained from culture after CMV antigen stimulation. Here the CDR3 reads CASSLEPAQPQHF. The CDR3 DNA follows: TGTGCCAGCAGCTTGGAACCAGCCCAGCCCCAGCATTTT.